Sequencing of this T cell receptor (beta chain) was carried out in a study of identical twins. Template switching, a step in the protocol, added a universal primer site, and cDNA carried unique molecular identifiers. Via MiXCR, TCRdb re-called the 5' RACE reads, giving one row per CDR3 protein. This sample has 250,000 or so distinct CDR3 sequences, with about 13% found just once. There were only healthy Caucasians among the donors. A further study also used this sample, focusing on yellow fever vaccine responses in identical twins. That report adds: Twins' vaccine T cell responses were reported to seem partly convergent and partly personalized.

The clonotype originates from a woman in her late teens or twenties in good health. The material sequenced was memory (CD45RO+) T cells sorted from blood.

The CDR3 sequence is CASSSTGSGEQFF. CDR3 nucleotide sequence: TGTGCCAGCAGTTCTACAGGGAGCGGTGAGCAGTTCTTC. The chain links TRBV6-4 to TRBJ2-1, with D tentatively TRBD1 (6 bases). Germline V gene data show CDR1 as MRHNA and CDR2 as SNTAGT. This CDR3 comprises 13 residues. Trimming pared 5 bases from V and 9 bases from J, leaving 14 bases between.